This T cell receptor beta chain was identified in a study of long-term antiretroviral therapy in people with HIV. Researchers ran immunoSEQ v3.0 at survey level. Profiled with immunoSEQ multiplex PCR; TCRdb holds only in-frame clones, not every one. The data show tens of thousands of clones, roughly 84% seen once. The CDR3 contains 15 residues. V lost 7 bases and J lost 1, with 15 bases in between. The receptor was derived from a man younger than 40 with HIV. J is TRBJ2-3 and V is TRBV23-1; D is perhaps TRBD1 (6 bases). TRBV23-1 is marked as an open reading frame, function uncertain. The material was unsorted PBMCs, obtained roughly 6.2 years after starting antiretroviral therapy. The CDR3 DNA reads as TGCGCCAGCATATCGAACAGGGCCGGCACAGATACGCAGTATTTT. Translation gives CASISNRAGTDTQYF.